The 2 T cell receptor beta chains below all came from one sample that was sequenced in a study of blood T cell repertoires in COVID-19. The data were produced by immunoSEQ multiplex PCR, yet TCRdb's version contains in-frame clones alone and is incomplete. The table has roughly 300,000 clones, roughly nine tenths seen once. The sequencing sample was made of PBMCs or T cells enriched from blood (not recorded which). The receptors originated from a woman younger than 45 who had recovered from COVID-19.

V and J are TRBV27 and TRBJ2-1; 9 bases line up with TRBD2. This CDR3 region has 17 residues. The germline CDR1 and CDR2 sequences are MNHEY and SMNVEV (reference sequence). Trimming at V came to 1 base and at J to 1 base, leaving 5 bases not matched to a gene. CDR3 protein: CASSLWASGVSYNEQFF. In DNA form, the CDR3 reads TGTGCCAGCAGTTTATGGGCTAGCGGGGTTTCCTACAATGAGCAGTTCTTC.

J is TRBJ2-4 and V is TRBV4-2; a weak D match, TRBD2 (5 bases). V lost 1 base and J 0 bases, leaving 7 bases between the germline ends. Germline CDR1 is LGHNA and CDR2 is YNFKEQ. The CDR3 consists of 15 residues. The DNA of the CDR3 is TGTGCCAGCAGCCAAGTTCGGGGAGCCAAAAACATTCAGTACTTC. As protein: CASSQVRGAKNIQYF.